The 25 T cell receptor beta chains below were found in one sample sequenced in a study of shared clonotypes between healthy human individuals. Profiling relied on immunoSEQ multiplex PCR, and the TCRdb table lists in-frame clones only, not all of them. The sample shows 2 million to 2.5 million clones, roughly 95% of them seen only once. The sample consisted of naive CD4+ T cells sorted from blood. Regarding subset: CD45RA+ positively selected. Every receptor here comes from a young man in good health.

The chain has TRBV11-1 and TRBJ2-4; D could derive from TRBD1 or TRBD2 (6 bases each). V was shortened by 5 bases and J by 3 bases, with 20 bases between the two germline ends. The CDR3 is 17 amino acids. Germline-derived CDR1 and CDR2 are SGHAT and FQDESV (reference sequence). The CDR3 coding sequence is TGTGCCAGCAGCCCTCTGGTGGGGGGCGAAGGCAAAAACATTCAGTACTTC. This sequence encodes CASSPLVGGEGKNIQYF.

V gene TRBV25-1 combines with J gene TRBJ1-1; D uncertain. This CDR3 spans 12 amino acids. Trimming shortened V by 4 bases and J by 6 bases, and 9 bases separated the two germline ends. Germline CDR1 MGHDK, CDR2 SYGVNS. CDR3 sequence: CASSGTRAEAFF. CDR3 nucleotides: TGTGCCAGCAGTGGCACGCGGGCTGAAGCTTTCTTT.

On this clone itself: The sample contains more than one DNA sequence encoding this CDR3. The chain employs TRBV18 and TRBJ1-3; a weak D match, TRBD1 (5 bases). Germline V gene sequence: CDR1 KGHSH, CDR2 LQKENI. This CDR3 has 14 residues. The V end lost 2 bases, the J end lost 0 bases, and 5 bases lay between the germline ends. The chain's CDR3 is CASSPDSSGNTIYF. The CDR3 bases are TGTGCCAGCTCACCAGACAGCTCTGGAAACACCATATATTTT. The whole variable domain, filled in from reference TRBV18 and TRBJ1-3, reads NAGVMQNPRHLVRRRGQEARLRCSPMKGHSHVYWYRQLPEEGLKFMVYLQKENIIDESGMPKERFSAEFPKEGPSILRIQQVVRGDSAAYFCASSPDSSGNTIYFGEGSWLTVV.

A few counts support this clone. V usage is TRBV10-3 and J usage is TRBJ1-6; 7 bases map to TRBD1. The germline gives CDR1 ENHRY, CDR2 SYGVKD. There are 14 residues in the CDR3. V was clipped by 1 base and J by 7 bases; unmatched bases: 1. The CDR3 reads CAISEWDRNSPLHF. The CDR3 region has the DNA TGTGCCATCAGTGAGTGGGACAGAAATTCACCCCTCCACTTT.

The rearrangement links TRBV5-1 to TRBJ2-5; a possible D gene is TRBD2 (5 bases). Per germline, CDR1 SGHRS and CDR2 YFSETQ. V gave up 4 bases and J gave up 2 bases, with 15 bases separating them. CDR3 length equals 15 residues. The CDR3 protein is CASSARDGSQETQYF. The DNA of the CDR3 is TGCGCCAGCAGCGCCCGGGATGGTTCGCAAGAGACCCAGTACTTC.

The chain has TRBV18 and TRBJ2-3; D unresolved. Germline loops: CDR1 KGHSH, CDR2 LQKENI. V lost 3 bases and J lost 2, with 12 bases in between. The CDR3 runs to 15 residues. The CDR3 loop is CASSPDVISTDTQYF. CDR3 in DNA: TGTGCCAGCTCACCGGATGTGATCTCCACAGATACGCAGTATTTT.

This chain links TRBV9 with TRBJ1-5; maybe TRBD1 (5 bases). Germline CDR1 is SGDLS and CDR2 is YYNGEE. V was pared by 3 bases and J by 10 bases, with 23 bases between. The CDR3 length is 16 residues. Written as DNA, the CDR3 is TGTGCCAGCAGCGCTACATGGGGGGACTACCGCGAACCCCAGCATTTT. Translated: CASSATWGDYREPQHF.

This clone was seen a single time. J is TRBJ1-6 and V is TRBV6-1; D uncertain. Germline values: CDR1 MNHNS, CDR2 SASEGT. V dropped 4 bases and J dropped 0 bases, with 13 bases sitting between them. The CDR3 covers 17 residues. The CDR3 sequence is CASSGGQALSYNSPLHF. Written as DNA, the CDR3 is TGTGCCAGCAGTGGGGGTCAGGCTCTCTCCTATAATTCACCCCTCCACTTT.

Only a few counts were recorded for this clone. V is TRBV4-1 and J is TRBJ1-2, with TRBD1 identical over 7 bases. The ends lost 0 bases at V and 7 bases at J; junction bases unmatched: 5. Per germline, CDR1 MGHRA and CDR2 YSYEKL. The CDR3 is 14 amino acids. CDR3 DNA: TGCGCCAGCAGCCAAGACGACAGGGTGGGTGGCTACACCTTC. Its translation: CASSQDDRVGGYTF.

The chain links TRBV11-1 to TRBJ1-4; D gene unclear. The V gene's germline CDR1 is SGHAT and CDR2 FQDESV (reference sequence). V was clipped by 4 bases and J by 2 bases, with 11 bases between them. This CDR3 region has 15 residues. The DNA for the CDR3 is TGTGCCAGCAGCTGGACGAAATCGACTAATGAAAAACTGTTTTTT. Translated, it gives CASSWTKSTNEKLFF.

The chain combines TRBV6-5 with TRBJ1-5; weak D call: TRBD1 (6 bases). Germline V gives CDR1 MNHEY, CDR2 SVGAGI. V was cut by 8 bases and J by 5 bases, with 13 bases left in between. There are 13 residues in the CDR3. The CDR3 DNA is TGTGCCAGCTCGACTACAGGGCATCAGCCCCAGCATTTT. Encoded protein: CASSTTGHQPQHF.

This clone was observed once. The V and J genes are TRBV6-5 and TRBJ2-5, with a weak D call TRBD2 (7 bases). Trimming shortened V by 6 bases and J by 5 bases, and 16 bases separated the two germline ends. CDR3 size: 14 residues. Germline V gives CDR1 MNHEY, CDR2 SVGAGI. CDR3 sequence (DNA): TGTGCCAGCAGACCGTGGGGGGGCCATGAGACCCAGTACTTC. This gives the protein CASRPWGGHETQYF.

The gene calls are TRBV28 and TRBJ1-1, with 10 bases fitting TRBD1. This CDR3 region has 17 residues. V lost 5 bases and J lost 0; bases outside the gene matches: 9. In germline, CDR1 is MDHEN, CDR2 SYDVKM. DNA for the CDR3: TGTGCCAGCAGTCTACCCGGACAGGGGGGAATGAACACTGAAGCTTTCTTT. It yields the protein CASSLPGQGGMNTEAFF. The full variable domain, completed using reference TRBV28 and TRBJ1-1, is DVKVTQSSRYLVKRTGEKVFLECVQDMDHENMFWYRQDPGLGLRLIYFSYDVKMKEKGDIPEGYSVSREKKERFSLILESASTNQTSMYLCASSLPGQGGMNTEAFFGQGTRLTVV.

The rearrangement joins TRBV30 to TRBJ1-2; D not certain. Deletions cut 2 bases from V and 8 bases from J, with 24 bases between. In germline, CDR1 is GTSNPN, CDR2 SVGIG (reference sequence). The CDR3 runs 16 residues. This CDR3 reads CAWSTMVAGNIGGYTF. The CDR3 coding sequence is TGTGCCTGGAGTACTATGGTGGCGGGGAACATCGGGGGCTACACCTTC.

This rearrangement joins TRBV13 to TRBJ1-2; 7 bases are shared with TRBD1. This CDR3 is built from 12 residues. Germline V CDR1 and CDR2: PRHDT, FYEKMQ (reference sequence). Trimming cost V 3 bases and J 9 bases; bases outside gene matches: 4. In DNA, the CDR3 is TGTGCCAGCAGCTTGTACAGGGGCCGCTACACCTTC. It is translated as CASSLYRGRYTF.

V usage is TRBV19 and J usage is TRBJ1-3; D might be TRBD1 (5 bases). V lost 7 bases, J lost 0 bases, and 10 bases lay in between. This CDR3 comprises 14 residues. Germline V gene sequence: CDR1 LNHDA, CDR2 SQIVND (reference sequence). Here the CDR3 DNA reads TGTGCCAGTACTCCTGGGGCCTCTGGAAACACCATATATTTT. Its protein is CASTPGASGNTIYF.

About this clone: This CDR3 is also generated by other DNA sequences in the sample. The CDR3 loop reads CASSPTMNTEAFF. DNA of the CDR3: TGTGCCAGCTCACCAACGATGAACACTGAAGCTTTCTTT. The chain links TRBV18 to TRBJ1-1, with D unresolved. In germline, CDR1 is KGHSH, CDR2 LQKENI. With 2 bases removed from V and 0 bases from J, the gap between germline ends came to 4 bases. CDR3 length: 13 amino acids. The full variable domain, with the rest looked up from reference TRBV18 and TRBJ1-1, is NAGVMQNPRHLVRRRGQEARLRCSPMKGHSHVYWYRQLPEEGLKFMVYLQKENIIDESGMPKERFSAEFPKEGPSILRIQQVVRGDSAAYFCASSPTMNTEAFFGQGTRLTVV.

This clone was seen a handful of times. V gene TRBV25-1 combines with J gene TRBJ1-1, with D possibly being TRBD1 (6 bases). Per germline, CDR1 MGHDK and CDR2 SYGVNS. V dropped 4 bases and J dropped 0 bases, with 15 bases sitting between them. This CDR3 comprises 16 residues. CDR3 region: CASSGPRGAMNTEAFF. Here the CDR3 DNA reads TGTGCCAGCAGTGGTCCGAGGGGGGCGATGAACACTGAAGCTTTCTTT.

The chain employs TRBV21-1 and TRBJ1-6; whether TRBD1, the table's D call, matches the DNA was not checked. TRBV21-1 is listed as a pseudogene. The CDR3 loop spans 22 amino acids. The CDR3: CASSKVSSPTGGILHENSPLHF. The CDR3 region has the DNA TGTGCCAGCAGCAAGGTTTCCTCACCGACAGGGGGCATACTCCACGAAAATTCACCCCTCCACTTT.

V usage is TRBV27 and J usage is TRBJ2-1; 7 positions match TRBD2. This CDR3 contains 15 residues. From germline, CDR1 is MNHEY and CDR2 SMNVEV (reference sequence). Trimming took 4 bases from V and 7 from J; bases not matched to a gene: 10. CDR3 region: CASSSLGPGGNEQFF. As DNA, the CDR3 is TGTGCCAGCAGTTCACTGGGACCCGGGGGGAATGAGCAGTTCTTC.

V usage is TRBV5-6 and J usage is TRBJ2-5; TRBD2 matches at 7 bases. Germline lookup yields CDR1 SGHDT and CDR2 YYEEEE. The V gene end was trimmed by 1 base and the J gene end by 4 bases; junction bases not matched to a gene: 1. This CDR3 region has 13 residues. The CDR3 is CASSLPSGETQYF. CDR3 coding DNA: TGTGCCAGCAGCTTGCCTAGCGGAGAGACCCAGTACTTC.

The DNA of the CDR3 is TGCGCCAGCAGCTTCGGGATAGCCTACGAGCAGTACTTC. It yields the protein CASSFGIAYEQYF. The chain employs TRBV5-1 and TRBJ2-7, with D possibly being TRBD2 (5 bases). The germline gives CDR1 SGHRS, CDR2 YFSETQ. Trimming pared 2 bases from V and 2 bases from J, leaving 8 bases between. The CDR3 has 13 residues.

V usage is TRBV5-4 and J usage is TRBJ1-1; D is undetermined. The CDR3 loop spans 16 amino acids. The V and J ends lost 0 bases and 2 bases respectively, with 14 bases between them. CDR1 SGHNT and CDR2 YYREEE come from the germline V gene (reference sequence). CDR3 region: CASSLAGFHSNTEAFF. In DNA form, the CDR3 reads TGTGCCAGCAGCTTGGCCGGGTTTCACAGTAACACTGAAGCTTTCTTT.

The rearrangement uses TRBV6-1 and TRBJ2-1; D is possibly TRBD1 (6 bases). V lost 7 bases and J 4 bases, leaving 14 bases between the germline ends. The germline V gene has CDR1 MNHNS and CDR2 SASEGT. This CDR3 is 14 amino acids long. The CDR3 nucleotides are TGTGCCAGCACGCGACAGGTTTTTTACAATGAGCAGTTCTTC. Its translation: CASTRQVFYNEQFF.

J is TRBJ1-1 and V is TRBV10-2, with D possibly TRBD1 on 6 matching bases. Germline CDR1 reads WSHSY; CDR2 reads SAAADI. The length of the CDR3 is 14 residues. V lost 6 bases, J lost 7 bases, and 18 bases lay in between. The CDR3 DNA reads TGCGCCAGCAGGCCAACAGGGTTAGGTAGTGAAGCTTTCTTT. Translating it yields CASRPTGLGSEAFF.